The 15 T cell receptor gamma chains presented below share a single source sample, sequenced in a study of Vδ1+ human thymocytes. Study-wide results and caveats: Thymic TRG and TRD repertoires appeared highly polyclonal.

The template was reverse-transcribed extracted RNA. The CDR3 regions were amplified by multiplex PCR from V-gene primers to a constant-region primer. TCRdb reprocessed the multiplex PCR reads through CATT. The sample contains around 30,000 gamma-chain clones, around 20% of which appear only once. These receptors lack a known antigen. Sample: Vdelta1+ gamma-delta thymocytes from the thymus. Subset specified: FACS-sorted CD3+ TCRalphabeta- TCRVdelta1+ TCRVdelta2- thymocytes. The receptors here all came from a boy less than two years old who had congenital heart surgery.

By sample fraction, this clone is medium-sized. The J gene is TRGJ1 or TRGJ2, the V gene TRGV8. The CDR3 spans 12 residues. Germline CDR1 is VENAVY and CDR2 is YDSYNSRV. V dropped 3 bases and J dropped 4; count of bases not matched to a gene: 3. The CDR3 sequence: CATWDAYYKKLF. The CDR3, as DNA: TGTGCCACCTGGGATGCGTATTATAAGAAACTCTTT.

The rearrangement joins TRGV9 to TRGJ1 or TRGJ2. V was pared by 0 bases and J by 3 bases, with 8 bases of the junction left unmatched. The germline gives CDR1 GITISATS, CDR2 ISYDGTV (reference sequence). This CDR3 contains 15 residues. As DNA, the CDR3 is TGTGCCTTGTGGGAGGTGGCGGGGATTTATTATAAGAAACTCTTT. Translation: CALWEVAGIYYKKLF.

The rearrangement uses TRGV3 and TRGJ1 or TRGJ2. Per germline, CDR1 VTNTFY and CDR2 YDVSTARD (reference sequence). V trimming: 0 bases; J trimming: 6 bases; junction bases outside the gene matches: 8. There are 14 residues in the CDR3. The CDR3 spells CATWDRRKIYKKLF. CDR3 DNA sequence: TGTGCCACCTGGGACAGGCGAAAAATTTATAAGAAACTCTTT.

Concerning this clone: Being one base from a much bigger clone, this may be a read error. Other nucleotide sequences from this sample produce the same CDR3. The chain is built from TRGV9 and TRGJ1 or TRGJ2. V lost 5 bases and J lost 4; bases outside the gene matches: 5. This CDR3 is built from 12 residues. Germline values: CDR1 GITISATS, CDR2 ISYDGTV (reference sequence). The CDR3 nucleotides read TGTGCCTTGTGGGGGAACTATTATAAGAAACTCTTT. Translated, it gives CALWGNYYKKLF.

This chain joins TRGV9 and TRGJ1 or TRGJ2. Germline trimming cut 6 bases from V and 5 bases from J; bases unmatched to any gene: 10. Germline V gene lookup returns CDR1 GITISATS and CDR2 ISYDGTV (reference sequence). This CDR3 spans 13 amino acids. The CDR3 nucleotides read TGTGCCTTGTGGACTGGTTGGAATTATAAGAAACTCTTT. Its translation is CALWTGWNYKKLF.

The V and J genes are TRGV4 and TRGJ1 or TRGJ2. This CDR3 has 9 amino acids. The germline V gene encodes CDR1 EGSTGY and CDR2 YDSYTSSV. J was trimmed by 6 bases and V by 9 bases; bases with no gene match: 2. DNA of the CDR3: TGTGCCACCGCTTATAAGAAACTCTTT. This sequence encodes CATAYKKLF.

In regard to this clone: Other DNA sequences in this sample translate to the same CDR3. The J gene is TRGJP1, the V gene TRGV9. J was trimmed by 8 bases and V by 0 bases; bases with no gene match: 3. The CDR3 has 13 residues. Germline CDR1 reads GITISATS; CDR2 reads ISYDGTV (reference sequence). CDR3 DNA sequence: TGTGCCTTGTGGGAGGTGGCCGGTTGGTTCAAGATATTT. It specifies CALWEVAGWFKIF.

The chain uses TRGV9 and TRGJ1 or TRGJ2. With 0 bases clipped from V and 10 bases from J, the junction kept 6 bases outside the gene matches. Germline assignment: CDR1 GITISATS and CDR2 ISYDGTV (reference sequence). There are 12 residues in the CDR3. The CDR3 DNA reads as TGTGCCTTGTGGGAGGTGCAAAAGAAGAAACTCTTT. It codes for CALWEVQKKKLF.

Remarks on this clone: A much larger clone differs from this one at a single base, so this may be a read error. Other DNA sequences within the sample encode an identical CDR3. This sequence joins TRGV9 and TRGJP. Germline-derived CDR1 and CDR2 are GITISATS and ISYDGTV (reference sequence). The CDR3 runs to 16 residues. Trimming cost V 3 bases and J 4 bases; bases outside gene matches: 3. This CDR3 is CALWELQELGKKIKVF. In DNA, the CDR3 is TGTGCCTTGTGGGAGCTTCAAGAGTTGGGCAAAAAAATCAAGGTATTT.

This clone has a handful of counts. A much larger clone is a single base away; this may be a read error. V gene TRGV5 combines with J gene TRGJ1 or TRGJ2. The germline CDR1 and CDR2 sequences are VINAFY and YDVSNSKD. The V segment lost 3 bases and the J segment 6 bases; nucleotides outside the gene matches: 2. The CDR3 loop spans 11 amino acids. The CDR3 DNA is TGTGCCACCTGGGACTGTTATAAGAAACTCTTT. It codes for CATWDCYKKLF.

V usage is TRGV5 and J usage is TRGJ1 or TRGJ2. CDR1 and CDR2 from the germline V gene are VINAFY and YDVSNSKD. J lost 7 bases, V lost 0 bases, and 6 bases had no gene match. This CDR3 is built from 13 residues. Here the CDR3 DNA reads TGTGCCACCTGGGACAGGCCGAAGTATAAGAAACTCTTT. Its translation is CATWDRPKYKKLF.

This clone was seen only a few times. The chain uses TRGV8 and TRGJP2. This CDR3 has 12 residues. Germline V gene data show CDR1 as VENAVY and CDR2 as YDSYNSRV. Germline trimming cut 4 bases from V and 8 bases from J; bases unmatched to any gene: 4. The CDR3 DNA reads TGTGCCACCTGGGACACCGATTGGATCAAGACGTTT. It encodes CATWDTDWIKTF.

This clone showed up just a few times. The J gene is TRGJ1 or TRGJ2, the V gene TRGV2. The germline V gene encodes CDR1 EGSNGY and CDR2 YDSYNSKV. Trimming cost V 0 bases and J 11 bases; bases outside gene matches: 10. This CDR3 contains 13 residues. The DNA of the CDR3 is TGTGCCACCTGGGACGGGCCGCGCTATGAGAAACTCTTT. It is translated as CATWDGPRYEKLF.

This clone was seen a few times. The same CDR3 arises from other DNA sequences in this sample as well. V gene TRGV4 combines with J gene TRGJ1 or TRGJ2. Trimming at V came to 1 base and at J to 7 bases, leaving 4 bases not matched to a gene. The CDR3 sequence is 12 residues long. Germline V gene lookup returns CDR1 EGSTGY and CDR2 YDSYTSSV. CDR3 in amino acids: CATWDGTYKKLF. CDR3 in DNA: TGTGCCACCTGGGATGGAACCTATAAGAAACTCTTT.

This clone has only a few counts. The same CDR3 can be traced to other DNA sequences in this sample. The gene calls are TRGV9 and TRGJ1 or TRGJ2. V was pared by 1 base and J by 12 bases, with 3 bases of the junction left unmatched. The CDR3 contains 10 residues. The V gene's germline CDR1 is GITISATS and CDR2 ISYDGTV (reference sequence). CDR3 amino acids: CALWEVGKLF. The DNA for the CDR3 is TGTGCCTTGTGGGAGGTCGGGAAACTCTTT.